This entry lists 30 T cell receptor beta chains sequenced from one sample in a study of blood T cell repertoires in COVID-19. This table comes from immunoSEQ multiplex PCR, and its TCRdb copy is limited to in-frame clones, with some not included. The sample holds more than 85,000 clones, around 90% seen once. The sample comprised peripheral blood. The receptor set was obtained from a human donor in a cohort sampled during active COVID-19.

V usage is TRBV3-1 (or the pseudogene TRBV3-2) and J usage is TRBJ2-1; 10 nucleotides align to TRBD1. Germline lookup yields CDR1 LGHDT and CDR2 YNNKEL (reference sequence). The J segment lost 5 bases and the V segment lost 10 bases, leaving 11 bases of the junction unmatched. There are 15 residues in the CDR3. CDR3 sequence: CATQRGTGDHNEQFF. The CDR3 nucleotides are TGTGCCACCCAAAGGGGGACAGGGGACCACAATGAGCAGTTCTTC.

This clone occurred a few times. The V gene is TRBV18, the J gene TRBJ1-4; 7 positions agree with TRBD1. CDR1 is KGHSH, CDR2 LQKENI, per germline. After removal of 2 bases from V and 7 bases from J, the junction contained 10 bases not matched to a gene. The CDR3 covers 16 residues. CDR3: CASSPGRGNVAEKLFF. The CDR3 DNA follows: TGTGCCAGCTCACCAGGCAGGGGGAATGTGGCTGAAAAACTGTTTTTT.

V gene TRBV18 combines with J gene TRBJ2-2; 11 nucleotides match TRBD2. CDR1 and CDR2 from the germline V gene are KGHSH and LQKENI. This CDR3 comprises 18 residues. Trimming took 6 bases from V and 3 from J; bases not matched to a gene: 12. This CDR3 is CASSPGTSGPRDTGELFF. The CDR3 DNA reads TGTGCCAGCTCCCCCGGGACTAGCGGACCTCGGGACACCGGGGAGCTGTTTTTT.

This sequence joins TRBV28 and TRBJ2-7; no clear D. CDR1 MDHEN and CDR2 SYDVKM come from the germline V gene. V lost 1 base and J lost 1, with 5 bases in between. This CDR3 region has 13 residues. CDR3 nucleotide sequence: TGTGCCAGCAGTTTATCAACTTCCTACGAGCAGTACTTC. As protein: CASSLSTSYEQYF. The entire variable domain, with the rest obtained from reference TRBV28 and TRBJ2-7, is as follows: DVKVTQSSRYLVKRTGEKVFLECVQDMDHENMFWYRQDPGLGLRLIYFSYDVKMKEKGDIPEGYSVSREKKERFSLILESASTNQTSMYLCASSLSTSYEQYFGPGTRLTVT.

There are a few counts of this clone. CDR3 DNA sequence: TGTGCCAGCAGCTCCCCGACGGGGAGGCCCTCTGGGGCCAACGTCCTGACTTTC. Translated: CASSSPTGRPSGANVLTF. J is TRBJ2-6 and V is TRBV7-9; tentative D call: TRBD2 (6 bases). This CDR3 region has 18 residues. Trimming took 4 bases from V and 0 from J, leaving 16 bases between them. Germline CDR1 is SEHNR and CDR2 is FQNEAQ (reference sequence).

CDR3: CASSQAAAGTNEKLFF. DNA for the CDR3: TGTGCCAGCAGCCAAGCCGCGGCGGGTACTAATGAAAAACTGTTTTTT. This chain connects TRBV3-1 (or the pseudogene TRBV3-2) to TRBJ1-4; unclear D gene. This CDR3 has 16 residues. V lost 1 base and J 2 bases, leaving 11 bases between the germline ends. Germline V gives CDR1 LGHDT, CDR2 YNNKEL (reference sequence).

The sample holds one count of this clone. The chain carries TRBV4-1 and TRBJ2-2, with D perhaps TRBD1 (6 bases). Germline-derived CDR1 and CDR2 are MGHRA and YSYEKL. The V end was cut by 10 bases, the J end by 0 bases, with 9 bases between. CDR3 length: 13 amino acids. CDR3 DNA: TGCGCCACAGGGGAGCCGAACACCGGGGAGCTGTTTTTT. It encodes CATGEPNTGELFF.

The chain employs TRBV4-1 and TRBJ2-5, with TRBD2 matching over 10 bases. The germline gives CDR1 MGHRA, CDR2 YSYEKL. The CDR3 contains 17 residues. The ends lost 1 base at V and 2 bases at J; junction bases unmatched: 7. This CDR3 is CASSQAMLAGVQETQYF. The CDR3 DNA is TGCGCCAGCAGCCAAGCGATGCTAGCGGGGGTACAAGAGACCCAGTACTTC.

This clone was detected once. The sample carries other DNA sequences with the same CDR3. CDR3 amino acids: CASSLDRVGTEAFF. CDR3 DNA sequence: TGCGCCAGCAGCTTGGACAGGGTAGGCACTGAAGCTTTCTTT. V and J are TRBV5-1 and TRBJ1-1; D is perhaps TRBD1 (6 bases). Trimming left V 0 bases short and J 4 bases short, with 10 bases between. CDR3 length: 14 amino acids. Germline V gene sequence: CDR1 SGHRS, CDR2 YFSETQ.

The chain uses TRBV6-5 and TRBJ2-2; possibly TRBD2 for D (6 bases). V was clipped by 7 bases and J by 1 base, with 13 bases between them. From germline, CDR1 is MNHEY and CDR2 SVGAGI. The length of the CDR3 is 15 residues. For the CDR3, the DNA is TGTGCCAGCAATACGGGACTTCTGAACACCGGGGAGCTGTTTTTT. Translating it yields CASNTGLLNTGELFF.

This clone was detected only once. The chain has TRBV3-1 (or the pseudogene TRBV3-2) and TRBJ1-6; 9 nucleotides align to TRBD1. Unmatched junction bases numbered 2, after V lost 4 bases and J lost 7 bases. Per the germline V gene, CDR1 is LGHDT and CDR2 is YNNKEL (reference sequence). The CDR3 is 14 residues long. CDR3 coding DNA: TGTGCCAGCAGCCGGGGACAGGGAAATTCACCCCTCCACTTT. It yields the protein CASSRGQGNSPLHF.

V and J are TRBV7-9 and TRBJ2-1; maybe TRBD1 (5 bases). This CDR3 contains 12 residues. Trimming removed 5 bases at V and 7 bases at J, with 9 bases between. The germline gives CDR1 SEHNR, CDR2 FQNEAQ (reference sequence). The CDR3 is CASSPRQNEQFF. In DNA, the CDR3 is TGTGCCAGCAGCCCCAGACAGAATGAGCAGTTCTTC.

The chain links TRBV19 to TRBJ1-1; a possible D gene is TRBD1 (6 bases). CDR1 is LNHDA, CDR2 SQIVND, per germline (reference sequence). V gave up 7 bases and J gave up 2 bases, with 14 bases separating them. The CDR3 covers 14 residues. The CDR3 nucleotides read TGTGCCAGTACCCTCGGGACAATAAACACTGAAGCTTTCTTT. This codes for CASTLGTINTEAFF.

The rearrangement links TRBV3-1 (or the pseudogene TRBV3-2) to TRBJ1-4; 9 bases match TRBD1. The CDR3 loop spans 17 amino acids. CDR1 LGHDT and CDR2 YNNKEL come from the germline V gene (reference sequence). The junction had 15 bases not matched to a gene; V was cut back by 7 bases and J by 6 bases. CDR3 loop: CASTLSPTGTGYEKLFF. As DNA, the CDR3 is TGTGCCAGCACCCTCTCCCCTACCGGGACAGGGTATGAAAAACTGTTTTTT.

The chain has TRBV18 and TRBJ2-1; D may be TRBD2 (7 bases). Trimming pared 1 base from V and 8 bases from J, leaving 15 bases between. In germline, CDR1 is KGHSH, CDR2 LQKENI. The length of the CDR3 is 15 residues. CDR3 nucleotides: TGTGCCAGCTCACCACGAGCAGGGGAGGGGGATGAGCAGTTCTTC. Its protein is CASSPRAGEGDEQFF.

The rearrangement links TRBV5-1 to TRBJ2-7; D unclear. The V end lost 4 bases, the J end lost 7 bases, and 18 bases lay between the germline ends. Looked up from germline, CDR1 is SGHRS and CDR2 is YFSETQ. The CDR3 consists of 14 residues. For the CDR3, the DNA is TGCGCCAGCAGCCCCTCCCGTAGCTACTATGAGCAGTACTTC. Its translation: CASSPSRSYYEQYF.

The chain links TRBV6-6 to TRBJ1-3; D remains unclear. Trimming removed 2 bases from V and 4 bases from J, with 9 bases in between. The CDR3 runs 14 residues. In germline, CDR1 is MNHNY, CDR2 SVGAGI (reference sequence). DNA for the CDR3: TGTGCCAGCAGTTACCAGGTGCCGGGAAACACCATATATTTT. The encoded protein is CASSYQVPGNTIYF.

This chain connects TRBV6-6 to TRBJ1-5; D may be TRBD1 (6 bases). V was trimmed by 6 bases and J by 4 bases, leaving 16 bases between them. The V gene's germline CDR1 is MNHNY and CDR2 SVGAGI (reference sequence). CDR3 size: 15 residues. The CDR3 loop is CASSPWEGGNQPQHF. The CDR3 DNA follows: TGTGCCAGCAGCCCCTGGGAGGGGGGGAATCAGCCCCAGCATTTT.

DNA of the CDR3: TGTGCCAGCAGCTTGACGAATAGCGCTCGGAACAATGAGCAGTTCTTC. This codes for CASSLTNSARNNEQFF. The rearrangement uses TRBV5-6 and TRBJ2-1; D might be TRBD2 (5 bases). The germline V gene encodes CDR1 SGHDT and CDR2 YYEEEE. V was shortened by 1 base and J by 5 bases, with 16 bases between the two germline ends. The CDR3 extends over 16 amino acids.

This clone was recorded only once. This chain joins TRBV5-6 and TRBJ1-1; D unclear. V was trimmed by 0 bases and J by 3 bases, leaving 6 bases between them. The CDR3 extends over 13 amino acids. Germline CDR1 is SGHDT and CDR2 is YYEEEE. The CDR3 DNA follows: TGTGCCAGCAGCTTGGGTATTGACACTGAAGCTTTCTTT. It specifies CASSLGIDTEAFF.

The chain carries TRBV6-5 and TRBJ1-1; D is unclear. Trimming took off 5 bases at V and 5 bases at J, with 15 bases between the two ends. CDR3 length equals 14 residues. The germline V gene encodes CDR1 MNHEY and CDR2 SVGAGI. For the CDR3, the DNA is TGTGCCAGCAGTAAGCGGCCGTTTGGAACTGAAGCTTTCTTT. Residues: CASSKRPFGTEAFF.

The V call is TRBV6-5, the J call TRBJ2-7; possible D gene TRBD1, 6 bases. CDR3 length equals 13 residues. The germline gives CDR1 MNHEY, CDR2 SVGAGI. V lost 7 bases, J lost 0 bases, and 10 bases lay in between. The CDR3 loop is CASTGHSSYEQYF. The CDR3 DNA reads as TGTGCCAGCACGGGACACAGCTCCTACGAGCAGTACTTC.

The chain recombines TRBV30 with TRBJ1-2, with D hard to call. V was shortened by 5 bases and J by 7 bases, with 14 bases between the two germline ends. CDR1 and CDR2 from the germline V gene are GTSNPN and SVGIG (reference sequence). There are 12 residues in the CDR3. The CDR3 DNA reads TGTGCCTGGGCAAGGGAGTCAGGTGGCTACACCTTC. This codes for CAWARESGGYTF.

A word on this clone: The sample carries other DNA sequences with the same CDR3. V usage is TRBV3-1 (or the pseudogene TRBV3-2) and J usage is TRBJ1-1, with D uncertain. The CDR3 is made up of 14 amino acids. CDR1 LGHDT and CDR2 YNNKEL come from the germline V gene (reference sequence). The ends were cut back, 0 bases at V and 0 bases at J, with 5 bases in the middle. The CDR3 sequence is CASSQDRLNTEAFF. Here the CDR3 DNA reads TGTGCCAGCAGCCAAGACAGGCTGAACACTGAAGCTTTCTTT.

The sample holds a few counts of this clone. This chain links TRBV5-8 with TRBJ1-5; unclear D gene. CDR3 length equals 17 residues. V lost 3 bases and J lost 0, with 16 bases in between. Per the germline V gene, CDR1 is SGHTS and CDR2 is YDEGEE. The CDR3 region is CASSSEVGAYSNQPQHF. The DNA for the CDR3 is TGTGCCAGCAGCTCGGAGGTTGGAGCTTATAGCAATCAGCCCCAGCATTTT. The variable domain in full, completed from reference TRBV5-8 and TRBJ1-5, reads EAGVTQSPTHLIKTRGQQATLRCSPISGHTSVYWYQQALGLGLQFLLWYDEGEERNRGNFPPRFSGRQFPNYSSELNVNALELEDSALYLCASSSEVGAYSNQPQHFGDGTRLSIL.

The chain has TRBV4-3 and TRBJ2-7; 8 bases line up with TRBD2. The CDR3 has 15 amino acids. V lost 4 bases, J lost 1 base, and 6 bases stayed unmatched. Per the germline V gene, CDR1 is LGHNA and CDR2 is YSLEER. The CDR3 spells CASSRGPSGSYEQYF. Here the CDR3 DNA reads TGCGCCAGCAGCCGCGGTCCTAGCGGGTCCTACGAGCAGTACTTC.

In this sample, this clone turned up a few times. The rearrangement uses TRBV28 and TRBJ1-1; 9 nucleotides agree with TRBD1. Germline V CDR1 and CDR2: MDHEN, SYDVKM. The V gene end was trimmed by 5 bases and the J gene end by 1 base; junction bases not matched to a gene: 8. The CDR3 is made up of 16 amino acids. The CDR3 region has the DNA TGTGCCAGCAGTATACAGGGGGCGGGTTCGAACACTGAAGCTTTCTTT. Protein product: CASSIQGAGSNTEAFF.

The V gene is TRBV7-9, the J gene TRBJ2-3; D is perhaps TRBD1 (5 bases). V lost 1 base and J 2 bases, leaving 7 bases between the germline ends. From germline, CDR1 is SEHNR and CDR2 FQNEAQ (reference sequence). The CDR3 consists of 14 residues. The DNA of the CDR3 is TGTGCCAGCAGCTTAGGACAGCTCACAGATACGCAGTATTTT. This sequence encodes CASSLGQLTDTQYF.

V and J are TRBV6-5 and TRBJ2-3, with 7 bases identical to TRBD2. The CDR3 spans 13 residues. Germline trimming cut 4 bases from V and 5 bases from J; bases unmatched to any gene: 3. Germline V CDR1 and CDR2: MNHEY, SVGAGI. The CDR3 loop reads CASSFRTRDTQYF. For the CDR3, the DNA is TGTGCCAGCAGTTTTCGGACTAGAGATACGCAGTATTTT.

The V and J genes are TRBV10-3 and TRBJ1-5; D is undetermined. Trimming cost V 2 bases and J 0 bases, with 8 bases left between them. The V gene's germline CDR1 is ENHRY and CDR2 SYGVKD. This CDR3 comprises 15 residues. The CDR3 spells CAISESSVSNQPQHF. CDR3 DNA: TGTGCCATCAGTGAGAGCAGCGTTAGCAATCAGCCCCAGCATTTT.